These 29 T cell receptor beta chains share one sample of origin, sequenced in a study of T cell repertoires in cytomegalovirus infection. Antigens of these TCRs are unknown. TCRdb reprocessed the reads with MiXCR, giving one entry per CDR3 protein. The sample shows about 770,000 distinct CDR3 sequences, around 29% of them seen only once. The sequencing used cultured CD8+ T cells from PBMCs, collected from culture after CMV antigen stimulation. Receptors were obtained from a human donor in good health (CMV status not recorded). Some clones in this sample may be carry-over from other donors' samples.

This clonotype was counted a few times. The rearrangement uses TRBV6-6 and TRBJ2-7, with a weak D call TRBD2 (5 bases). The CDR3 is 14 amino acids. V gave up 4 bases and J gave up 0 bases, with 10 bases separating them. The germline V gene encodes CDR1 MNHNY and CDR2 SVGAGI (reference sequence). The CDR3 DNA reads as TGTGCCAGCAGTTTAACGGGGTTCTCCTACGAGCAGTACGTC. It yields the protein CASSLTGFSYEQYV.

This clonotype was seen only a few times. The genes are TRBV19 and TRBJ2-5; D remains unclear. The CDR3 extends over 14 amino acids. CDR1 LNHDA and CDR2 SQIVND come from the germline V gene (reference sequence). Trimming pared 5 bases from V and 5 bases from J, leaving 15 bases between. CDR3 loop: CASSPHPGFETQYF. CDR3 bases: TGTGCCAGTAGTCCGCACCCCGGTTTCGAGACCCAGTACTTC.

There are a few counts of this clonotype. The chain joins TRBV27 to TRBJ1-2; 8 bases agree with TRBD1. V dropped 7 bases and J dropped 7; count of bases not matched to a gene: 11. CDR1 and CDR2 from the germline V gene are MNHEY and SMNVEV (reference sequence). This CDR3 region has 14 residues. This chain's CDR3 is CASKSSGTGRGYTF. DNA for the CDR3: TGTGCCAGCAAATCATCGGGGACAGGACGTGGCTACACCTTC.

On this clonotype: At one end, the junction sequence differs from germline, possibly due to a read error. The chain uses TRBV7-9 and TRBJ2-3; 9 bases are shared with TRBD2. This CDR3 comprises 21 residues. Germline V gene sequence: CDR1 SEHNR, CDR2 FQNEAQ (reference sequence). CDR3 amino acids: CVSSLSLEVLAGDQVTDTQYF. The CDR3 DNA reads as TGTGTCAGCAGCTTAAGCCTAGAGGTATTAGCGGGGGACCAGGTGACAGATACGCAGTATTTT.

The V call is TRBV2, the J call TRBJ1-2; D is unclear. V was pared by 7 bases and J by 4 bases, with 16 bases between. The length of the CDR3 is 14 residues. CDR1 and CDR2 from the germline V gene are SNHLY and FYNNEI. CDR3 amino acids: CASNSPLLGYGYTF. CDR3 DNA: TGTGCCAGCAATAGCCCCCTCTTGGGCTATGGCTACACCTTC.

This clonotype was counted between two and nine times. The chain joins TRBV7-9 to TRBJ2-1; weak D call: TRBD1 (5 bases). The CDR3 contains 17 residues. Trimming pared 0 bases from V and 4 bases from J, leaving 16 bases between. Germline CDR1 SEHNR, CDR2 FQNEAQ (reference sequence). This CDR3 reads CASSLALTASPYNEQFF. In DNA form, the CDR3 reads TGTGCCAGCAGCTTAGCTTTGACAGCTTCCCCTTACAATGAGCAGTTCTTC.

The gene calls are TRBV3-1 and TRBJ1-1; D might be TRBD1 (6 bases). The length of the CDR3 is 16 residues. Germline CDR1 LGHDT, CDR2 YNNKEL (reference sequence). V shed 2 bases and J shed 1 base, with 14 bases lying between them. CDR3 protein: CASSQIGTLRNTEAFF. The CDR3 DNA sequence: TGTGCCAGCAGCCAAATTGGGACACTTAGGAACACTGAAGCTTTCTTT.

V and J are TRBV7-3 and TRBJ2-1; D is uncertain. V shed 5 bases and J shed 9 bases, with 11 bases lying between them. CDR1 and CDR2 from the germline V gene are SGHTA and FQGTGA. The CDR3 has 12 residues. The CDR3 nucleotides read TGTGCCAGCAGCCCCCGCTTAGGTGAGCAGTTCTTC. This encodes CASSPRLGEQFF.

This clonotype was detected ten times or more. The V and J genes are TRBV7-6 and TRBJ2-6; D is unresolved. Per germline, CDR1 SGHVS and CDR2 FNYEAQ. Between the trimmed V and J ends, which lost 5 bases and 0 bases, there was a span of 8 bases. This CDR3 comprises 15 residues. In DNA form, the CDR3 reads TGTGCCAGCAGCCCGCTCTTCTCTGGGGCCAACGTCCTGACTTTC. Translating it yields CASSPLFSGANVLTF.

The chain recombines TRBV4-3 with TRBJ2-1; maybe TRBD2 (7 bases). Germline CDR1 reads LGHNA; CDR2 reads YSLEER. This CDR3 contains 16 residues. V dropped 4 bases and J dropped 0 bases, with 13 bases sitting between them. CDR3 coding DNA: TGCGCCAGCAGCCGCCTAGGGGGGGCCTCCTACAATGAGCAGTTCTTC. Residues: CASSRLGGASYNEQFF.

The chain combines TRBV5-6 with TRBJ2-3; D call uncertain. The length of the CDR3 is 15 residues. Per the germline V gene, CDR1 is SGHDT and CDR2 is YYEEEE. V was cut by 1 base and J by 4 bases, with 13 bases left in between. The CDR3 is CASSLTRNWADTQYF. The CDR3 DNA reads TGTGCCAGCAGCTTGACGCGGAATTGGGCAGATACGCAGTATTTT.

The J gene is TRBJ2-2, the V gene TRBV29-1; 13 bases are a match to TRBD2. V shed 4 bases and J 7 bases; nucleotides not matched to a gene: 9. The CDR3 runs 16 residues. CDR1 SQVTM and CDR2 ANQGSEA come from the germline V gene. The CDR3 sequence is CSVVGTSGEMVGELFF. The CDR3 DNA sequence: TGCAGCGTTGTAGGGACTAGCGGGGAGATGGTCGGGGAGCTGTTTTTT.

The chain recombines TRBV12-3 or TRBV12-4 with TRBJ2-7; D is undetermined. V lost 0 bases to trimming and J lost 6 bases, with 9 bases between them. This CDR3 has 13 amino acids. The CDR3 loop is CASSLAVSGEQYV. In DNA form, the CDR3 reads TGTGCCAGCAGTTTAGCGGTGTCCGGCGAGCAGTACGTC.

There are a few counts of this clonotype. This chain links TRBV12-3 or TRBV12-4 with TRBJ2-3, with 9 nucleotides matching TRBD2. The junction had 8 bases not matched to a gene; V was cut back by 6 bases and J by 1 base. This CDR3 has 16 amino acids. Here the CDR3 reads CASSLEVAGGTDTQYF. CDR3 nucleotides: TGTGCCAGCAGCCTCGAAGTAGCGGGGGGCACAGATACGCAGTATTTT.

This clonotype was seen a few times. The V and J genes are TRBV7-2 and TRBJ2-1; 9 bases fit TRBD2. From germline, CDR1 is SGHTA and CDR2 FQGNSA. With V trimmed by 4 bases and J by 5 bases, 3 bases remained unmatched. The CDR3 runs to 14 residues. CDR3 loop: CASSSTSGHNEQFF. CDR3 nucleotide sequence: TGTGCCAGCAGCTCGACTAGCGGACACAATGAGCAGTTCTTC.

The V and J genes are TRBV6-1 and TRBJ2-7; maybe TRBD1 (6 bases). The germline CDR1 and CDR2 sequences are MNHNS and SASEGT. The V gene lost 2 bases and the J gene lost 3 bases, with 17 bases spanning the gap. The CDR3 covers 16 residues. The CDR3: CASSEYPRGILYEQYF. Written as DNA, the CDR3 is TGTGCCAGCAGTGAATATCCCAGGGGAATCCTCTACGAGCAGTACTTC.

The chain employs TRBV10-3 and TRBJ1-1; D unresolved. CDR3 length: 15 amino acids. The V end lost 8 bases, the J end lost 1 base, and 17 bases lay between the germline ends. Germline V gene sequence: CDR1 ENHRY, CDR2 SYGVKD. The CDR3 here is CAIWTDGEGNTEAFF. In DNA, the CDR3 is TGTGCCATCTGGACCGACGGAGAAGGGAACACTGAAGCTTTCTTT.

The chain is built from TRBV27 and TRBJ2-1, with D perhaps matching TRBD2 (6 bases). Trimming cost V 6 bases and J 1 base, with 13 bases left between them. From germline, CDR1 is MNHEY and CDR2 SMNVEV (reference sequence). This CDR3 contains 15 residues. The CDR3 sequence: CASSPPEGSYNEQFF. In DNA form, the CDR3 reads TGTGCCAGCAGCCCTCCGGAGGGATCCTACAATGAGCAGTTCTTC.

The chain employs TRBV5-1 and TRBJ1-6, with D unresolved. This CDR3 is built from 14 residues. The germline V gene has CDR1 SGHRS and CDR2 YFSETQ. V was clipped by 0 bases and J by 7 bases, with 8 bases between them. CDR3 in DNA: TGCGCCAGCAGCTTGGGCGAAGAAAATTCACCCCTCCACTTT. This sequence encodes CASSLGEENSPLHF.

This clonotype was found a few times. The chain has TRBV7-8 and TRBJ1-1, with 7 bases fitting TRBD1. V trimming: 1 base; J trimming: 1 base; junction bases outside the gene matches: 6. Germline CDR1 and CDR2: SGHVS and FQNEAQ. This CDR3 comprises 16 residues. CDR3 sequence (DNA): TGTGCCAGCAGCTTAGGAAGGGACAGAGAGAACACTGAAGCTTTCTTT. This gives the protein CASSLGRDRENTEAFF.

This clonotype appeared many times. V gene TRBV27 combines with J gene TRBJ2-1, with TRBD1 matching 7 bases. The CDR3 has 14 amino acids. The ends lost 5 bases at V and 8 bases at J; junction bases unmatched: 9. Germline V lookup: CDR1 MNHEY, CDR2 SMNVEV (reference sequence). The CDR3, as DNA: TGTGCCAGCAGTCTCGGACAGGTACGGGATGAGCAGTTCTTC. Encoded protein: CASSLGQVRDEQFF.

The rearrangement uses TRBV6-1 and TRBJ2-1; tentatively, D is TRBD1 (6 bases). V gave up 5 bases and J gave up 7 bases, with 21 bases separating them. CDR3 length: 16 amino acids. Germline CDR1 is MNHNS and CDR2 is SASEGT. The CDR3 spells CASSPGQLLLMNEQFF. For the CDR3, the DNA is TGTGCCAGCAGTCCGGGACAACTCCTACTAATGAATGAGCAGTTCTTC.

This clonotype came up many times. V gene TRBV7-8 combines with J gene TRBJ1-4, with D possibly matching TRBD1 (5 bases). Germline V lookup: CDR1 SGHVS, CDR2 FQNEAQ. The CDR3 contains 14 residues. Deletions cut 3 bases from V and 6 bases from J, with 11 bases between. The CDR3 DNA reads TGTGCCAGCAGCTTCGGGGGTTGGGATGAAAAACTGTTTTTT. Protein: CASSFGGWDEKLFF.

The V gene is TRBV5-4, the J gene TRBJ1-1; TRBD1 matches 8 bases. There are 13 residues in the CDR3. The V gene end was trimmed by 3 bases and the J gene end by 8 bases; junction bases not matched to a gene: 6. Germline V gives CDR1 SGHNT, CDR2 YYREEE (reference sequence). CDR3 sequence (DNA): TGTGCCAGCAGCTACGACAGGGGTTCCGAAGCTTTCTTT. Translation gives CASSYDRGSEAFF.

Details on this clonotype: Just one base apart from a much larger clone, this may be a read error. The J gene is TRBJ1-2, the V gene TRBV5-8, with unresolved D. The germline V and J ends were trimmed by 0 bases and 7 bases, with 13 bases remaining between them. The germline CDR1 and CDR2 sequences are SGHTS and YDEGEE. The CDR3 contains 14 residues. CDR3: CASSLETRGSGYTF. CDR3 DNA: TGTGCCAGCAGCTTGGAAACACGAGGCTCTGGCTACACCTTC.

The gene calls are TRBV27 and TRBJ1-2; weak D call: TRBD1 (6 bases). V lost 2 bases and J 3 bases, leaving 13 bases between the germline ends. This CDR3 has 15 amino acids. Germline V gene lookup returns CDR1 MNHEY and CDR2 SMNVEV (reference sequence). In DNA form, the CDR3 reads TGTGCCAGCAGTTTAATGGGGGGCTGGGACTATGGCTACACCTTC. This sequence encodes CASSLMGGWDYGYTF.

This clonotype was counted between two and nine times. CDR3 DNA sequence: TGCGCCAGCAGCCAAGAAAGGCAGGGGGCTTACGAGCAGTACGTC. Protein: CASSQERQGAYEQYV. This chain joins TRBV4-3 and TRBJ2-7; 8 bases match TRBD1. The trim removed 0 bases at V and 4 bases at J, leaving 5 bases unmatched. Per germline, CDR1 LGHNA and CDR2 YSLEER. This CDR3 is 15 amino acids long.

Here the CDR3 DNA reads TGTGCCAGCAGTCCCGGGAGCGGGGGGGTTGGTGAGTTCTTC. This translates into CASSPGSGGVGEFF. The V and J genes are TRBV6-2 or TRBV6-3 and TRBJ2-1, with TRBD2 identical over 10 bases. Germline values: CDR1 MNHEY, CDR2 SVGEGT. This CDR3 comprises 14 residues. The ends lost 5 bases at V and 14 bases at J; junction bases unmatched: 12.

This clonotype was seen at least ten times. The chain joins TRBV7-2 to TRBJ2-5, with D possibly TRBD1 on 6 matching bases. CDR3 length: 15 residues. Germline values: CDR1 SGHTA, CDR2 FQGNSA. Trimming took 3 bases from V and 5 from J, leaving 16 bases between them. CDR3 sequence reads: CASSFPGDAGETQYF. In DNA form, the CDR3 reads TGTGCCAGCAGCTTCCCAGGGGACGCCGGGGAGACCCAGTACTTC.